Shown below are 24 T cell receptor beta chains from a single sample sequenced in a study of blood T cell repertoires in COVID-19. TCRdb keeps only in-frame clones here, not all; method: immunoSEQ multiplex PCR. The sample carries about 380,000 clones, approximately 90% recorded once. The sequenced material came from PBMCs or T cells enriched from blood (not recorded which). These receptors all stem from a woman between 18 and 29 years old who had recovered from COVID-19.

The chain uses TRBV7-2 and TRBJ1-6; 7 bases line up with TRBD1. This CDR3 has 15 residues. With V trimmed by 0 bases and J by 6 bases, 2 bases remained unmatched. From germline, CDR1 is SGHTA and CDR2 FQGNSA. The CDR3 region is CASSLAGTANSPLHF. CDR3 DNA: TGTGCCAGCAGCTTAGCCGGGACAGCTAATTCACCCCTCCACTTT.

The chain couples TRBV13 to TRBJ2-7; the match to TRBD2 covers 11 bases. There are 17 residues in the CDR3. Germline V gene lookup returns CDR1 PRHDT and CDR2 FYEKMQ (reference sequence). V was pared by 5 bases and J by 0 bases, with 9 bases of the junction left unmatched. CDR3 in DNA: TGTGCCAGCAGCATTACTAGCGGGGGAGATCCCTCCTACGAGCAGTACTTC. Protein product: CASSITSGGDPSYEQYF. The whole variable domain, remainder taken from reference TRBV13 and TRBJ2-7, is AAGVIQSPRHLIKEKRETATLKCYPIPRHDTVYWYQQGPGQDPQFLISFYEKMQSDKGSIPDRFSAQQFSDYHSELNMSSLELGDSALYFCASSITSGGDPSYEQYFGPGTRLTVT.

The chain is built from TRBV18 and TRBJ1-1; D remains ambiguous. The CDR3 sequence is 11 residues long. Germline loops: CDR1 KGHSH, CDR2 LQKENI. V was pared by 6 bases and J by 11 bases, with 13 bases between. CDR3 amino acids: CASSAVGSAFF. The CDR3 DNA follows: TGTGCCAGCTCTGCTGTGGGTAGCGCTTTCTTT.

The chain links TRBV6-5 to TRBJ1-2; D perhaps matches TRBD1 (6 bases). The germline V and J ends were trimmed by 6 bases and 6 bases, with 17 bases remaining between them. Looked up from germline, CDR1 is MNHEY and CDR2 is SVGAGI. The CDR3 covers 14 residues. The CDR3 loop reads CASRPPGGGNGYTF. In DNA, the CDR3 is TGTGCCAGCAGACCCCCGGGAGGGGGGAATGGCTACACCTTC.

CDR3 region: CASSGFGQSQETQYF. Here the CDR3 DNA reads TGTGCCAGCAGCGGATTCGGACAGTCCCAAGAGACCCAGTACTTC. The V and J genes are TRBV9 and TRBJ2-5; D might be TRBD1 (6 bases). V gave up 3 bases and J gave up 1 base, with 13 bases separating them. The CDR3 covers 15 residues. The germline CDR1 and CDR2 sequences are SGDLS and YYNGEE.

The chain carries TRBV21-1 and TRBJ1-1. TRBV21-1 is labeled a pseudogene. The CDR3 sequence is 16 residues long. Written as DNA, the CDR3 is TGTGCCAGCCCCTACAGGTCCACCGGGGGGGACACTGAAGCTTTCTTT. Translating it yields CASPYRSTGGDTEAFF.

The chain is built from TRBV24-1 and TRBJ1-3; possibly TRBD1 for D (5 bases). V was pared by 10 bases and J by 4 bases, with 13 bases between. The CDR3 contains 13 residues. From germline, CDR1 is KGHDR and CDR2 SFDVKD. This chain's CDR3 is CATTQGDGNTIYF. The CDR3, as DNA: TGTGCCACGACCCAGGGCGACGGAAACACCATATATTTT.

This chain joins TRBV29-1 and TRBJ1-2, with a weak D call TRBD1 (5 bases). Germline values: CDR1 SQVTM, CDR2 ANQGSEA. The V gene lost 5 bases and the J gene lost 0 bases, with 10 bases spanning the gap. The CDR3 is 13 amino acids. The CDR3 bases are TGCAGCGTTTCCGGGGGTACTAACTATGGCTACACCTTC. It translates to CSVSGGTNYGYTF.

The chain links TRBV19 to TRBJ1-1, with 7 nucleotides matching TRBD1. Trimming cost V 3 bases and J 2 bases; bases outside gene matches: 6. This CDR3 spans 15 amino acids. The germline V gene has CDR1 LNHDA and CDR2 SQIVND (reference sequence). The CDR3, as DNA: TGTGCCAGTAGTATGAGGGGGCGGATAAACACTGAAGCTTTCTTT. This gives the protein CASSMRGRINTEAFF. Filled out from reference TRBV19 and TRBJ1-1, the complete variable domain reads DGGITQSPKYLFRKEGQNVTLSCEQNLNHDAMYWYRQDPGQGLRLIYYSQIVNDFQKGDIAEGYSVSREKKESFPLTVTSAQKNPTAFYLCASSMRGRINTEAFFGQGTRLTVV.

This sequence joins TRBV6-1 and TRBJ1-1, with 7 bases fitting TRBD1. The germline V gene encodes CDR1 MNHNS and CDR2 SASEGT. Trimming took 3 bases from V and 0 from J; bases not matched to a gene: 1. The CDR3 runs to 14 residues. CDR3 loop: CASSDRGMNTEAFF. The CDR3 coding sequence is TGTGCCAGCAGTGACAGGGGGATGAACACTGAAGCTTTCTTT.

The CDR3 loop is CASGDRDVKGELFF. The CDR3 region has the DNA TGTGCCAGCGGGGACAGGGACGTAAAGGGGGAGCTGTTTTTT. The chain has TRBV25-1 and TRBJ2-2; 9 bases fit TRBD1. Germline CDR1 reads MGHDK; CDR2 reads SYGVNS. The CDR3 is 14 amino acids. The trim removed 8 bases at V and 8 bases at J, leaving 9 bases unmatched.

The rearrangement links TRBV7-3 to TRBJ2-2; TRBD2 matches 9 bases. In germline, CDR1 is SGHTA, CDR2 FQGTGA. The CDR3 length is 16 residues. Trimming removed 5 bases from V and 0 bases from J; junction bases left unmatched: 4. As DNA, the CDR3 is TGTGCCAGCAGCCTAGCGGGGAAGCCGAACACCGGGGAGCTGTTTTTT. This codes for CASSLAGKPNTGELFF.

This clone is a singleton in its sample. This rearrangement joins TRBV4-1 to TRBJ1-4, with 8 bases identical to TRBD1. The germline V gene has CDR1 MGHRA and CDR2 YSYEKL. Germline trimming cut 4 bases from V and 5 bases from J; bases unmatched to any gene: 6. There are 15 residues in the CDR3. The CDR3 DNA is TGCGCCAGCAGCCTGGACAGGGTGAACAATGAAAAACTGTTTTTT. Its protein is CASSLDRVNNEKLFF.

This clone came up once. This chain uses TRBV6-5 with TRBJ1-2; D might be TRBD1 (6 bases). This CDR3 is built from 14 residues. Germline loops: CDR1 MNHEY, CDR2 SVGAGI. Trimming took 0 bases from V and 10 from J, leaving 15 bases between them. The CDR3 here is CASSYSGQGSDYTF. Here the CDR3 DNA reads TGTGCCAGCAGTTACTCAGGGCAGGGGTCGGACTACACCTTC.

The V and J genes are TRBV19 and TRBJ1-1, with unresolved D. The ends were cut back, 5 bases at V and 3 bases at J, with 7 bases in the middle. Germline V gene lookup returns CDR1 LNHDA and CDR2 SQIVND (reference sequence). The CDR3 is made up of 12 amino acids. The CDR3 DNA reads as TGTGCCAGTAGTCGAGGATACACTGAAGCTTTCTTT. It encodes CASSRGYTEAFF. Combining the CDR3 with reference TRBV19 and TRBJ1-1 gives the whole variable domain DGGITQSPKYLFRKEGQNVTLSCEQNLNHDAMYWYRQDPGQGLRLIYYSQIVNDFQKGDIAEGYSVSREKKESFPLTVTSAQKNPTAFYLCASSRGYTEAFFGQGTRLTVV.

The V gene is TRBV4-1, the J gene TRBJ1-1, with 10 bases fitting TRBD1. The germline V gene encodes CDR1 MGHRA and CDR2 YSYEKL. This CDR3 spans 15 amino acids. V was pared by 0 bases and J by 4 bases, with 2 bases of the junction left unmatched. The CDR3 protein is CASSQDRTGGTEAFF. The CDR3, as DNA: TGCGCCAGCAGCCAAGATCGGACAGGGGGCACTGAAGCTTTCTTT.

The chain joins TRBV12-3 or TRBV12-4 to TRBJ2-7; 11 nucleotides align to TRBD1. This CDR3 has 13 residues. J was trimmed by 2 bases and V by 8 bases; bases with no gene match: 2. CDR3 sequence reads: CASRGQGAYEQYF. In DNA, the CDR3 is TGTGCCAGCCGGGGACAGGGGGCCTACGAGCAGTACTTC.

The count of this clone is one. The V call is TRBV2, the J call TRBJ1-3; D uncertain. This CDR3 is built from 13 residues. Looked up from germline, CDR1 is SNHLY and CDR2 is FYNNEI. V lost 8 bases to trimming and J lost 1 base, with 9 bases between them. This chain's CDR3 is CASQEESGNTIYF. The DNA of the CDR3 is TGTGCCAGCCAAGAGGAGTCTGGAAACACCATATATTTT.

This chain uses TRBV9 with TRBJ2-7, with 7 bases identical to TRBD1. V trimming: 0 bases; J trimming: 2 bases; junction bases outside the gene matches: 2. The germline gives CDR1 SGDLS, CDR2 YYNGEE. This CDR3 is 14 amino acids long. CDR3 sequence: CASSVGDSAYEQYF. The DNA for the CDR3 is TGTGCCAGCAGCGTAGGGGACAGCGCCTACGAGCAGTACTTC.

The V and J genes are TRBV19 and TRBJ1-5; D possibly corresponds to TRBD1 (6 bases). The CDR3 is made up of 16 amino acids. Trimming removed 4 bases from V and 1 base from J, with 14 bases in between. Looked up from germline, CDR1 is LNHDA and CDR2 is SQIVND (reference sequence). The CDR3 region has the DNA TGTGCCAGTAGTACGCCAGGGGTAGGAAGCAATCAGCCCCAGCATTTT. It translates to CASSTPGVGSNQPQHF.

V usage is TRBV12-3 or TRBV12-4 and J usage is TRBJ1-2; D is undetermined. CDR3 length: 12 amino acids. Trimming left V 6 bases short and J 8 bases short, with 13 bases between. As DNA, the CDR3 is TGTGCCAGCAGCTACAGCCAGCTAGGCTACACCTTC. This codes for CASSYSQLGYTF.

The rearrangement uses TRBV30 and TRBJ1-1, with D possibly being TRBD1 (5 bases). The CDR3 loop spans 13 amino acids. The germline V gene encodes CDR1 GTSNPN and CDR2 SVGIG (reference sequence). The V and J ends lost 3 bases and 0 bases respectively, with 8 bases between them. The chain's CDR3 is CAWRGGLNTEAFF. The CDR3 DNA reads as TGTGCCTGGAGGGGGGGATTGAACACTGAAGCTTTCTTT.

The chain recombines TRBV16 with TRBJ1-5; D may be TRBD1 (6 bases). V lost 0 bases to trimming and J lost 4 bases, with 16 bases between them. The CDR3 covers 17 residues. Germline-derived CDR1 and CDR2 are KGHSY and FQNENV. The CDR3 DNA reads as TGTGCCAGCAGCCAATCCTCCCCCCAGGGGAGTAATCAGCCCCAGCATTTT. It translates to CASSQSSPQGSNQPQHF.

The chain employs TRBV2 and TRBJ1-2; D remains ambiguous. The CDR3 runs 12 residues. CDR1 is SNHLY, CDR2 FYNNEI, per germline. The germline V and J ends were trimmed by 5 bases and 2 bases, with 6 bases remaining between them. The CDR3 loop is CASSPENYGYTF. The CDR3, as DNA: TGTGCCAGCAGTCCCGAGAACTATGGCTACACCTTC.